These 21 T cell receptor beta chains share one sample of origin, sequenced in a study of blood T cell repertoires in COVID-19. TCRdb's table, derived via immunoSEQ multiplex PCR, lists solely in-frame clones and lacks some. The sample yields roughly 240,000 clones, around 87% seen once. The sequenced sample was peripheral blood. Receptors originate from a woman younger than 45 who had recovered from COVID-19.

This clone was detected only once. The CDR3 sequence is CATSREGPGQGTSYEQYF. The CDR3 region has the DNA TGTGCCACCAGCAGAGAGGGGCCGGGACAGGGGACCTCCTACGAGCAGTACTTC. The gene calls are TRBV15 and TRBJ2-7, with 10 bases matching TRBD1. Germline-derived CDR1 and CDR2 are LNHNV and YYDKDF (reference sequence). J was trimmed by 0 bases and V by 0 bases; bases with no gene match: 8. The CDR3 covers 18 residues.

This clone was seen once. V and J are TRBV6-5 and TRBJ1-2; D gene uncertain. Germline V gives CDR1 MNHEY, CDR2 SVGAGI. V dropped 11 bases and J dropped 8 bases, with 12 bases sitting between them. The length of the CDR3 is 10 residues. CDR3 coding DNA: TGTGCCGACACTCGTGGAGGCTACACCTTC. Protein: CADTRGGYTF.

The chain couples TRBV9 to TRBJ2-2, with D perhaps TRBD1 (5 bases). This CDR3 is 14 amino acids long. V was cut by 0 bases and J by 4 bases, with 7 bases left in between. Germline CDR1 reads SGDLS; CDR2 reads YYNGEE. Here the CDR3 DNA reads TGTGCCAGCAGCGTAGGGGGCGGCACCGGGGAGCTGTTTTTT. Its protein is CASSVGGGTGELFF. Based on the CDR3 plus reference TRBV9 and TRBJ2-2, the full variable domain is DSGVTQTPKHLITATGQRVTLRCSPRSGDLSVYWYQQSLDQGLQFLIQYYNGEERAKGNILERFSAQQFPDLHSELNLSSLELGDSALYFCASSVGGGTGELFFGEGSRLTVL.

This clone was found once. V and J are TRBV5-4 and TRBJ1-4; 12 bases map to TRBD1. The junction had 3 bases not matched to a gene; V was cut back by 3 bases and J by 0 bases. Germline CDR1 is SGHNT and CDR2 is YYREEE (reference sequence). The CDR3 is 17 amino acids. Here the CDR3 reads CASSSGQGASTNEKLFF. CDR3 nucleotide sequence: TGTGCCAGCAGCTCGGGACAGGGGGCGTCAACTAATGAAAAACTGTTTTTT.

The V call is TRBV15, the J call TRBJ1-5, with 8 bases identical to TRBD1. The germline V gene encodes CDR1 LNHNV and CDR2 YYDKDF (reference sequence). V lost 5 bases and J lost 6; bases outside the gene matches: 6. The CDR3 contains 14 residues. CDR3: CATSPHRGSQPQHF. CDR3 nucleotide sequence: TGTGCCACCAGCCCCCACAGGGGGAGTCAGCCCCAGCATTTT.

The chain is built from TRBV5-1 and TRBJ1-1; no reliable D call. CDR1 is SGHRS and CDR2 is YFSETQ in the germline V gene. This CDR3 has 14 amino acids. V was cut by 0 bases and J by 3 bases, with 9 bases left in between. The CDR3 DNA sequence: TGCGCCAGCAGCTTGGACAGACCGGACACTGAAGCTTTCTTT. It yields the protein CASSLDRPDTEAFF. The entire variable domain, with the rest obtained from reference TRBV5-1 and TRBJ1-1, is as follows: KAGVTQTPRYLIKTRGQQVTLSCSPISGHRSVSWYQQTPGQGLQFLFEYFSETQRNKGNFPGRFSGRQFSNSRSEMNVSTLELGDSALYLCASSLDRPDTEAFFGQGTRLTVV.

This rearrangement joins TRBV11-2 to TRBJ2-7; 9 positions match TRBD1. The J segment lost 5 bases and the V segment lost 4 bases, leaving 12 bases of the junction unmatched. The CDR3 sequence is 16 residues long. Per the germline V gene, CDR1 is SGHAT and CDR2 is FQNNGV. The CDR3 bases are TGTGCCAGCAGCTCCCCTCCCCGGGACAGGGATGACGAGCAGTACTTC. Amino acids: CASSSPPRDRDDEQYF.

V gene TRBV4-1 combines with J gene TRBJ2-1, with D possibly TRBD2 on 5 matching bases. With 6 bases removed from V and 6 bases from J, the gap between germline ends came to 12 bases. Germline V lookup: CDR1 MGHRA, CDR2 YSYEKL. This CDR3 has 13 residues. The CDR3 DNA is TGCGCCAGCAGTCGCGACTATAGCAATGAGCAGTTCTTC. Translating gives CASSRDYSNEQFF.

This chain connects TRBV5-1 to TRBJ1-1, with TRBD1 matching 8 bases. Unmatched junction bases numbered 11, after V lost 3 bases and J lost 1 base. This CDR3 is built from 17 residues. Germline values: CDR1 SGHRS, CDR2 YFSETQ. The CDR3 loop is CASSSYKGQGANTEAFF. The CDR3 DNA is TGCGCCAGCAGCTCGTATAAAGGACAGGGAGCGAACACTGAAGCTTTCTTT.

CDR3 loop: CSVVRVNYNEQFF. The CDR3 nucleotides are TGCAGCGTTGTCAGGGTCAACTACAATGAGCAGTTCTTC. The chain combines TRBV29-1 with TRBJ2-1, with D possibly being TRBD1 (5 bases). The CDR3 length is 13 residues. V dropped 4 bases and J dropped 3 bases, with 10 bases sitting between them. In germline, CDR1 is SQVTM, CDR2 ANQGSEA.

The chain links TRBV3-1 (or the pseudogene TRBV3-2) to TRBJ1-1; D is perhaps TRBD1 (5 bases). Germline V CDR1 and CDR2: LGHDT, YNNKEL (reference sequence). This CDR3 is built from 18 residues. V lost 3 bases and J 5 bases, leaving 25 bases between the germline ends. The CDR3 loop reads CASSHLQAGIRGKTEAFF. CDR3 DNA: TGTGCCAGCAGCCACTTGCAAGCAGGGATCCGGGGGAAAACTGAAGCTTTCTTT.

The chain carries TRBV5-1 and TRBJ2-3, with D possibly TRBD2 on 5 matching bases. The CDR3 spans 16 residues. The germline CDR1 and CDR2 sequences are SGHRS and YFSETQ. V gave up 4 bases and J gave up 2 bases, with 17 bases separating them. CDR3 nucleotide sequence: TGCGCCAGCAGCGTTGGACTTCTGAGTTTCACAGATACGCAGTATTTT. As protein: CASSVGLLSFTDTQYF.

DNA of the CDR3: TGTGCCAGCAGCCAAGAGCTCCGGGGGGGCCTCGAGACCCAGTACTTC. Translation: CASSQELRGGLETQYF. The J gene is TRBJ2-5, the V gene TRBV4-2; 8 bases line up with TRBD2. Germline CDR1 reads LGHNA; CDR2 reads YNFKEQ. The CDR3 has 16 amino acids. V lost 0 bases, J lost 5 bases, and 8 bases stayed unmatched.

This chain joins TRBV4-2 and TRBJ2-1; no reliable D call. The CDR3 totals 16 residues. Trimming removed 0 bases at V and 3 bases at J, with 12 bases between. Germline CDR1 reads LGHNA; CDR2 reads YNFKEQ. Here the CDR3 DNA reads TGTGCCAGCAGCCAAGAGGGCACTGTCCTCTACAATGAGCAGTTCTTC. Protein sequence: CASSQEGTVLYNEQFF.

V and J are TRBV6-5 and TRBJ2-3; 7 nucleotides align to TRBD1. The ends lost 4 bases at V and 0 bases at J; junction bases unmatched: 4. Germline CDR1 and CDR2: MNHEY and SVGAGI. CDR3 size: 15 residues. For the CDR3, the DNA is TGTGCCAGCAGTTCAACAGGGGCTAGCACAGATACGCAGTATTTT. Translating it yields CASSSTGASTDTQYF.

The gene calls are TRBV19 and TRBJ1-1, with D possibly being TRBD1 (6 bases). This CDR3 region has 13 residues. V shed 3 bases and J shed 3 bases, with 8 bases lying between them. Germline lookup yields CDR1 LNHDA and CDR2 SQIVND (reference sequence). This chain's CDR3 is CASSMAGDTEAFF. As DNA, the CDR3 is TGTGCCAGTAGTATGGCAGGGGACACTGAAGCTTTCTTT.

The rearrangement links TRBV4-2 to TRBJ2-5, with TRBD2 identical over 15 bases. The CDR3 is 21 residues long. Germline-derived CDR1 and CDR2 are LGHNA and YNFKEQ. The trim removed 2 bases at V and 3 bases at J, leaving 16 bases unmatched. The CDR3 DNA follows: TGTGCCAGCAGCCAACCCCCCCCCGGGACTAGCGGGGGGATGAGTAAAGAGACCCAGTACTTC. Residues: CASSQPPPGTSGGMSKETQYF.

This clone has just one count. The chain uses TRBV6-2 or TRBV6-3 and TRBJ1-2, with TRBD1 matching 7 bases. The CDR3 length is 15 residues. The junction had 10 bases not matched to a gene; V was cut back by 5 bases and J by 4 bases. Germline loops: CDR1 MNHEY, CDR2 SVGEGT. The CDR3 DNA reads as TGTGCCAGCAGTGTATACCCCGGGACAGTCTATGGCTACACCTTC. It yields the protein CASSVYPGTVYGYTF.

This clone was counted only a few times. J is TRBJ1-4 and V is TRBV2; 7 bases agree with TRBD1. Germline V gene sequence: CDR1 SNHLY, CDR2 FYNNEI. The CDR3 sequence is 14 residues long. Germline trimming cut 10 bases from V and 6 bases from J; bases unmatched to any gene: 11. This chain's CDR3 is CATALARGHEKLFF. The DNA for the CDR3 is TGTGCCACAGCGCTGGCGAGGGGGCATGAAAAACTGTTTTTT.

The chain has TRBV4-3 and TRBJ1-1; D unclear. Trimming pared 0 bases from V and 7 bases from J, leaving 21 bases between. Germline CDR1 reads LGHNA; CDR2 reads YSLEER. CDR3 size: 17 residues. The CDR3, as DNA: TGCGCCAGCAGCCAAGACCGTGAGACGTACTTAGGAGGTGAAGCTTTCTTT. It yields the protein CASSQDRETYLGGEAFF.

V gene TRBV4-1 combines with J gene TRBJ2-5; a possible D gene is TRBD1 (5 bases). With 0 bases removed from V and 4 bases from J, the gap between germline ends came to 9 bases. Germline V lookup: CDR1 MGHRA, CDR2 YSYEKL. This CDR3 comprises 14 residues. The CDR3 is CASSQEVQVETQYF. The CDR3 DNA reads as TGCGCCAGCAGCCAAGAGGTACAGGTAGAGACCCAGTACTTC.